This TCR beta chain was sequenced for a study of Tregs in tolerant kidney transplant recipients. Trimming removed 1 base at V and 3 bases at J, with 13 bases between. The CDR3 has 15 amino acids. Germline V gene lookup returns CDR1 SGHVS and CDR2 FQNEAQ. Method: immunoSEQ multiplex PCR; TCRdb's copy keeps in-frame clones and lacks some. The data show 100,000 to 130,000 clones, with 90% seen just once and 0.34% held by the top ten. Thawed PBMCs were FACS-sorted into unstimulated CD4+CD25+CD127- regulatory T cells, CD4+CD25- non-regulatory cells, CD4 and CD8 cells. This sample comprised CD4+ T cells from blood, obtained before the transplant. The chain combines TRBV7-8 with TRBJ2-7; maybe TRBD2 (6 bases). This TCR came from a human donor who received a combined kidney and bone marrow transplant. The chain's CDR3 is CASSLVAGTHYEQYF. The CDR3 nucleotides are TGTGCCAGCAGCTTAGTCGCGGGAACCCACTACGAGCAGTACTTC.